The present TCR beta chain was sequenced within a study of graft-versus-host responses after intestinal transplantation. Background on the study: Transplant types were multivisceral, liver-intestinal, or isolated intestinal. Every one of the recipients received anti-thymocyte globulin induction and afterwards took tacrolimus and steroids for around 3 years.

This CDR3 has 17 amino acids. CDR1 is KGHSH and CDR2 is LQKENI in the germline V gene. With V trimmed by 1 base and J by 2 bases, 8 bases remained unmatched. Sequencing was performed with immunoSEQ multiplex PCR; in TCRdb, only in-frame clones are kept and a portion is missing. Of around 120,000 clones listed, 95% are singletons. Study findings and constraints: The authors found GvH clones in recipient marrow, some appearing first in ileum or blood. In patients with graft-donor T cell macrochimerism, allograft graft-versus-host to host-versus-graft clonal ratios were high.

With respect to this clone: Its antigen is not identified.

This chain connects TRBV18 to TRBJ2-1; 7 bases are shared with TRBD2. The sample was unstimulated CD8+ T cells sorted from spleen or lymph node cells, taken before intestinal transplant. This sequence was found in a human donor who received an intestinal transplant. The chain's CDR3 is CASSPQFAGATYNEQFF. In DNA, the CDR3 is TGTGCCAGCTCACCACAGTTCGCGGGAGCTACCTACAATGAGCAGTTCTTC.